One and the same sample provided the 3 T cell receptor beta chains below, sequenced in a study of regulatory T cells in long-lasting Graves disease (dated by TCRdb to the early 2020s). Receptor libraries were prepared by multiplex PCR. The sequencer listed for this sample is Illumina HiSeq 4000. CDR3 regions were amplified by Arm-PCR with iRepertoire HTBI primers to construct TCR beta libraries. The public reads were reprocessed in TCRdb via fastp at Q25 and MiXCR, keeping in-frame beta chains. All rows with the same CDR3 protein become a single entry with the most common DNA and genes. For this sample there are about 400,000 distinct CDR3 sequences; 16% appear just once. Roughly a fifth of the sample rests with the top ten. The sample's time point label, decoded: newly diagnosed GD, antithyroid drugs for less than 3 months. For both TCR sequencing and RNA sequencing, RNA was extracted from PBMCs using TRIzol.

The same specimen was also included in a second study, on T cells in Graves' hyperthyroidism and ophthalmopathy.

The source material was peripheral blood mononuclear cells (PBMCs), sampled at new diagnosis, from a patient treated with antithyroid drugs. The origin of the receptors is a woman aged 18-29 years with Graves disease. Donor details come from another sample of the same person, matched by shared clones.

This clonotype has ten or more counts. This rearrangement joins TRBV10-3 to TRBJ1-2; 9 nucleotides agree with TRBD1. CDR1 and CDR2 (germline): ENHRY, SYGVKD. CDR3 length: 16 amino acids. The V gene end was trimmed by 2 bases and the J gene end by 4 bases; junction bases not matched to a gene: 8. CDR3 bases: TGTGCCATCAGTGAGGGGGGTGTGACAGGGGGCTATGGCTACACCTTC. Translated: CAISEGGVTGGYGYTF.

In this sample, this clonotype turned up many times. The CDR3 nucleotides are TGTGCCAGCAGCCATAGGACAGGGATCGAGCAGTACTTC. Translated: CASSHRTGIEQYF. The chain combines TRBV6-1 with TRBJ2-7; TRBD1 matches at 8 bases. Germline trimming cut 6 bases from V and 6 bases from J; bases unmatched to any gene: 7. The CDR3 contains 13 residues. Germline V CDR1 and CDR2: MNHNS, SASEGT.

This clonotype was observed at least ten times. The chain has TRBV20-1 and TRBJ2-1; D is uncertain. CDR1 DFQATT and CDR2 SNEGSKA come from the germline V gene (reference sequence). The CDR3 length is 11 residues. Trimming pared 5 bases from V and 6 bases from J, leaving 8 bases between. The CDR3 region is CSAPDLNEQFF. The CDR3 DNA is TGCAGTGCTCCAGACCTCAATGAGCAGTTCTTC.